This T cell receptor beta chain was recovered during a study of T cell changes during pregnancy in multiple sclerosis (dated by TCRdb to the late 2010s). Context from the whole study: Changes in the T cell repertoire over the course of pregnancy were examined in this study in women with multiple sclerosis.

For this clone: No antigen is known for it. Base qualities were left out, and no much larger clone turns up one base away.

Library creation used the immunoSEQ multiplex PCR assay. TCRdb took over this immuneACCESS table, retaining in-frame rearrangements with V and J assigned. Such tables are incomplete; in checked studies, under half of the missing clones stem from an unresolved V gene, and the remainder is unexplained. The sample contains roughly 100,000 clones, 90% to 95% of them found a single time. The ten most abundant clones make up more than 1.5% of the sample. A distance of 11 bases separates the germline ends of V and J, which lose 0 bases and 2 bases respectively. Taken from the germline V gene, the CDR1 and CDR2 loops are MNHEY and SVGAGI. The CDR3 goes from the cysteine to the phenylalanine over 15 residues. Only CDR3 DNA is held: 45 bases, read in frame from base 1.

The receptor was isolated from a female donor in good health, enrolled as a control in a pregnancy study. This specimen consisted of peripheral blood, obtained after pregnancy. The chain is made from TRBV6-5 and TRBJ2-7, and TRBD2 may be the D gene, going by 5 matching bases. CDR3 protein: CASSYSSGSTYEQYF. The nucleotide sequence reads as follows: TGTGCCAGCAGTTACTCGAGCGGCAGCACCTACGAGCAGTACTTC.